This T cell receptor (beta chain) was found in a study of OX40 agonist ivuxolimab in advanced cancers. Autoimmune disease history or systemic immunosuppression led to patient exclusion. The length of the CDR3 is 15 residues. Unmatched junction bases numbered 8, after V lost 5 bases and J lost 7 bases. The germline gives CDR1 MDHEN, CDR2 SYDVKM. Generated by immunoSEQ multiplex PCR, the TCRdb table keeps only in-frame clones and is missing some. Of about 81,000 clones listed, approximately 79% were seen once; the top ten hold 6.5% to 8%. This clone was recorded at least ten times. The clonotype originates from an adult with an advanced solid tumor such as melanoma, head and neck, liver or kidney cancer. Sequenced material: CD4+ or CD8+ T cells sorted from blood, taken in a trial of the OX40 agonist ivuxolimab. The chain joins TRBV28 to TRBJ1-6, with TRBD1 matching over 7 bases. The CDR3 DNA reads TGTGCCAGCAGTCCCCACAGGGGTGGAAATTCACCCCTCCACTTT. It translates to CASSPHRGGNSPLHF.